What follows are 14 T cell receptor beta chains derived from one specimen sequenced in a study of T cells in Graves' hyperthyroidism and ophthalmopathy. Researchers amplified the TCR beta CDR3 regions from RNA transcripts. HTBI primers drove first-round RT-PCR of the TCR CDR3. A single record per CDR3 protein comes from TCRdb applying MiXCR to the multiplex PCR reads. Here the sample spans approximately 98,000 distinct CDR3 sequences, around 40% being singletons. The source material was peripheral blood or thyroid tissue (not recorded which). These receptors all stem from a woman in her 30s with Graves' hyperthyroidism.

The table lists this clonotype with many counts. The chain is built from TRBV6-1 and TRBJ1-2, with 10 bases matching TRBD1. The V gene's germline CDR1 is MNHNS and CDR2 SASEGT. Trimming cost V 5 bases and J 7 bases; bases outside gene matches: 7. This CDR3 is built from 14 residues. CDR3 nucleotide sequence: TGTGCCAGCAGTTCAACCCGGGACAGGGGTGGCTACACCTTC. This encodes CASSSTRDRGGYTF.

The chain has TRBV5-1 and TRBJ1-2; TRBD1 aligns across 9 bases. The CDR3 consists of 16 residues. Losses at the gene ends were 4 bases for V and 4 bases for J; bases not matched to a gene: 11. Germline V gene lookup returns CDR1 SGHRS and CDR2 YFSETQ. Written as DNA, the CDR3 is TGCGCCAGCAGCCCCACGACAGGGGGTAAGGGCTATGGCTACACCTTC. Translating it yields CASSPTTGGKGYGYTF.

Many counts were recorded for this clonotype. V and J are TRBV10-3 and TRBJ2-2; 7 bases align to TRBD1. The CDR3 loop spans 13 amino acids. The germline gives CDR1 ENHRY, CDR2 SYGVKD. With V trimmed by 7 bases and J by 6 bases, 5 bases remained unmatched. CDR3 DNA: TGTGCCATCAAGGCGCAGGGGGCCGGGGAGCTGTTTTTT. Its protein product is CAIKAQGAGELFF.

The sample holds a few counts of this clonotype. This chain links TRBV20-1 with TRBJ1-6; 9 nucleotides match TRBD1. The V gene end was trimmed by 6 bases and the J gene end by 6 bases; junction bases not matched to a gene: 3. The CDR3 sequence is 13 residues long. CDR1 and CDR2 from the germline V gene are DFQATT and SNEGSKA (reference sequence). The CDR3 protein is CSAWDRANSPLHF. In DNA, the CDR3 is TGCAGTGCGTGGGACAGGGCTAATTCACCCCTCCACTTT.

Concerning this clonotype itself: A much larger clone lies one base from this, so it may be a read error. CDR3 nucleotide sequence: TGTGCCAGCAGCCAAACCAGGGGTGTCGGCTACGCCTTC. This gives the protein CASSQTRGVGYAF. The V and J genes are TRBV7-9 and TRBJ1-2, with D possibly being TRBD1 (6 bases). This CDR3 is built from 13 residues. Germline lookup yields CDR1 SEHNR and CDR2 FQNEAQ (reference sequence).

The sample holds many counts of this clonotype. The chain employs TRBV18 and TRBJ2-5, with D unclear. V dropped 4 bases and J dropped 2 bases, with 8 bases sitting between them. Per the germline V gene, CDR1 is KGHSH and CDR2 is LQKENI. The CDR3 runs to 13 residues. The CDR3 spells CASSQSQQETQYF. The CDR3 nucleotides are TGTGCCAGCTCACAAAGCCAACAAGAGACCCAGTACTTC.

The rearrangement links TRBV7-9 to TRBJ2-7; the D gene is possibly TRBD1 (6 bases). The ends were cut back, 7 bases at V and 0 bases at J, with 10 bases in the middle. This CDR3 spans 13 amino acids. Germline values: CDR1 SEHNR, CDR2 FQNEAQ (reference sequence). CDR3 loop: CASTRGNSYEQYF. The CDR3 DNA reads as TGTGCCAGCACTAGGGGGAACTCCTACGAGCAGTACTTC.

The V gene is TRBV2, the J gene TRBJ1-1; TRBD1 aligns across 9 bases. The V gene end was trimmed by 5 bases and the J gene end by 10 bases; junction bases not matched to a gene: 8. CDR1 and CDR2 from the germline V gene are SNHLY and FYNNEI. This CDR3 is built from 13 residues. Here the CDR3 reads CASSRDRESGAFF. In DNA, the CDR3 is TGTGCCAGCAGTAGGGACAGGGAATCTGGAGCTTTCTTT.

This clonotype was observed many times. CDR3 in DNA: TGCAGTGGCGAACCGTCCTTTCGAGCTTTCTTT. It codes for CSGEPSFRAFF. The chain employs TRBV20-1 and TRBJ1-1, with unresolved D. There are 11 residues in the CDR3. CDR1 is DFQATT and CDR2 is SNEGSKA in the germline V gene (reference sequence). The V end lost 7 bases, the J end lost 10 bases, and 16 bases lay between the germline ends.

The gene calls are TRBV10-1 and TRBJ2-2; D remains ambiguous. CDR3 size: 15 residues. Trimming pared 4 bases from V and 0 bases from J, leaving 9 bases between. Germline CDR1 WNHNN, CDR2 SYGVQD (reference sequence). The CDR3 here is CASSASQSNTGELFF. CDR3 nucleotide sequence: TGCGCCAGCAGTGCGAGCCAGTCGAACACCGGGGAGCTGTTTTTT.

This clonotype has ten or more counts. The chain carries TRBV3-1 and TRBJ1-6; no clear D gene. The V end lost 1 base, the J end lost 7 bases, and 14 bases lay between the germline ends. This CDR3 contains 16 residues. Germline V CDR1 and CDR2: LGHDT, YNNKEL (reference sequence). CDR3 amino acids: CASSQVLAGWNSPLHF. CDR3 coding DNA: TGTGCCAGCAGCCAAGTTTTAGCGGGCTGGAATTCACCCCTCCACTTT.

This clonotype was counted ten times or more. The V gene is TRBV5-1, the J gene TRBJ2-1, with 10 nucleotides matching TRBD1. Germline CDR1 reads SGHRS; CDR2 reads YFSETQ. V trimming: 0 bases; J trimming: 12 bases; junction bases outside the gene matches: 12. The length of the CDR3 is 16 residues. The CDR3 region has the DNA TGCGCCAGCAGCTTGGACTCCGGGACAGGGGATGGGGTGCAGTTCTTC. This translates into CASSLDSGTGDGVQFF.

This clonotype showed up many times. The rearrangement uses TRBV6-6 and TRBJ1-4; D possibly corresponds to TRBD1 (5 bases). V was cut by 2 bases and J by 8 bases, with 9 bases left in between. The germline gives CDR1 MNHNY, CDR2 SVGAGI (reference sequence). CDR3 length: 13 residues. The CDR3 DNA reads as TGTGCCAGCAGTTACGTAGGGGCGGAAAAACTGTTTTTT. Translating it yields CASSYVGAEKLFF.

The chain is built from TRBV5-1 and TRBJ2-5; the D is unclear. Germline loops: CDR1 SGHRS, CDR2 YFSETQ. The CDR3 totals 13 residues. V lost 0 bases and J lost 7, with 10 bases in between. The CDR3 region is CASSLGAEGTQYF. CDR3 DNA: TGCGCCAGCAGCTTGGGGGCAGAAGGGACCCAGTACTTC.